Listed below are T cell receptor beta chains from one sample, sequenced in a study of tumor and adjacent non-tumor tissue in lung cancer. TCRdb independently ran MiXCR on the multiplex PCR reads; one entry per CDR3 protein. The table has roughly 70,000 distinct CDR3 sequences, about 80% seen once. Source material: lung tumor tissue. These receptors came from a man aged 60 to 69 with non-small cell lung cancer. Both conserved end residues are trimmed from each CDR3. D genes are given only for firm matches.

d_call: TRBD2
v_call: TRBV20-1
cdr3_aa: NATLEGGSETGELF

d_call: TRBD2
v_call: TRBV12-3/TRBV12-4
cdr3_aa: ASSLPQRDHNEQF

d_call: -
v_call: TRBV20-1
cdr3_aa: SADPWTLSYEQY

d_call: -
v_call: TRBV11-1
cdr3_aa: ASSKDTYQVAQY

d_call: -
v_call: TRBV7-8
cdr3_aa: VSSTNRVYNEQF

d_call: -
v_call: TRBV29-1
cdr3_aa: SVEVGRTRGYT

d_call: -
v_call: TRBV12-3/TRBV12-4
cdr3_aa: VSSFSADTQY

d_call: -
v_call: TRBV20-1
cdr3_aa: NARGGTDTYCYT

d_call: TRBD1
v_call: TRBV20-1
cdr3_aa: SARGQGRQPQN

d_call: -
v_call: TRBV20-1
cdr3_aa: SAKYTEAF

d_call: TRBD1
v_call: TRBV6-5
cdr3_aa: ASRNRGPLQ

d_call: TRBD2
v_call: TRBV28
cdr3_aa: ASRAGLGNSYEHY

d_call: -
v_call: TRBV29-1
cdr3_aa: SVGDMVNIQY

d_call: -
v_call: TRBV20-1
cdr3_aa: SVRYPRLTGVDTQY

d_call: TRBD1
v_call: TRBV20-1
cdr3_aa: SARRTGLMNTEAF

d_call: -
v_call: TRBV5-5
cdr3_aa: ASSWGVNTEAI

d_call: -
v_call: TRBV20-1
cdr3_aa: SAILRVNTDTRY

d_call: -
v_call: TRBV28
cdr3_aa: ASSLWGRGDTQY

d_call: -
v_call: TRBV7-9
cdr3_aa: ASSLVNRVTEAF

d_call: TRBD2
v_call: TRBV6-1
cdr3_aa: ASSDAGAESSYEQY

d_call: -
v_call: TRBV29-1
cdr3_aa: SAEGGGYGHT

d_call: -
v_call: TRBV11-2
cdr3_aa: VSSTVGWEETQY

d_call: -
v_call: TRBV7-9
cdr3_aa: VSSLDGTYSPFEQY